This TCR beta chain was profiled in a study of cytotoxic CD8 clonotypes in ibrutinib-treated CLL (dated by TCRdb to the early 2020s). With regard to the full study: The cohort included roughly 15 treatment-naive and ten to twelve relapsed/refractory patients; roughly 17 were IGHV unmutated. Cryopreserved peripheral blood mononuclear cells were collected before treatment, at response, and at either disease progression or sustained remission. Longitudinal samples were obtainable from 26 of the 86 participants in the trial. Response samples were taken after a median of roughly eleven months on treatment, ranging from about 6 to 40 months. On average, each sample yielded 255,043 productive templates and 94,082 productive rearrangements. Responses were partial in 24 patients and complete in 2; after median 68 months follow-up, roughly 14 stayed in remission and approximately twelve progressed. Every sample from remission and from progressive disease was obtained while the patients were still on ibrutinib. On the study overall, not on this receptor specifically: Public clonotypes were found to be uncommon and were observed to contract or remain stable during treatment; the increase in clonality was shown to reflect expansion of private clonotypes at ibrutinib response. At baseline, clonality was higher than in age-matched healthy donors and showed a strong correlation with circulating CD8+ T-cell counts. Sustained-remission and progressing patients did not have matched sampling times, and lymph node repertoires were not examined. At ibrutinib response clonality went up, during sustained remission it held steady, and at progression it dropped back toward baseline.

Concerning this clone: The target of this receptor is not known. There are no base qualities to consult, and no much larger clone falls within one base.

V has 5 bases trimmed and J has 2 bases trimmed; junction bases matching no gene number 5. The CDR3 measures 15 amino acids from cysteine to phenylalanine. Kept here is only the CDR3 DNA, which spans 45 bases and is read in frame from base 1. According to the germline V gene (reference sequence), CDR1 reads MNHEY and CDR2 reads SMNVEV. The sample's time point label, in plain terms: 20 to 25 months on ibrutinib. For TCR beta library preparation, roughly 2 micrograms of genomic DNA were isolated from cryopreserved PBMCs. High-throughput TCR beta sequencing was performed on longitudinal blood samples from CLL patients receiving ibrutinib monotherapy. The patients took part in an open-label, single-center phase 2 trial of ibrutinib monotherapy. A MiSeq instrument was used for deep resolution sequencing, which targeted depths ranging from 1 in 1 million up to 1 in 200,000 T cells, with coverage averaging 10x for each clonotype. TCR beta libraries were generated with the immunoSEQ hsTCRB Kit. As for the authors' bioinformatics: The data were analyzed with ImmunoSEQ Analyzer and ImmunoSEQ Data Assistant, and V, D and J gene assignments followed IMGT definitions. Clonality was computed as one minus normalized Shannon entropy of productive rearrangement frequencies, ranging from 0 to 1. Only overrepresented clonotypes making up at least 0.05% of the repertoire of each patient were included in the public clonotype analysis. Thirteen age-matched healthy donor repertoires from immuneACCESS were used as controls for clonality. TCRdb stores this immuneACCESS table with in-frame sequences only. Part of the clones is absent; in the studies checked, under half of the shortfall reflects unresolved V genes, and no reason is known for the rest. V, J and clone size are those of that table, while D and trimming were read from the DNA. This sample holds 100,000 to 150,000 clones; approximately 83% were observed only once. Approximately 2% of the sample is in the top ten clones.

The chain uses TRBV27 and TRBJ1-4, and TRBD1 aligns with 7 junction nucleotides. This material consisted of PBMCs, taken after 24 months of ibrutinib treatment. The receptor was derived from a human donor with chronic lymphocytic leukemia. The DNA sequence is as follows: TGTGCCAGCAGTGACACGACAGGGACTAATGAAAAACTGTTTTTT. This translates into CASSDTTGTNEKLFF.